The next 11 T cell receptor beta chains were all read from a single sample in a study of long-term antiretroviral therapy in people with HIV (dated by TCRdb to 2021 to 2024). The immunoSEQ hsTCRB v3.0 assay was used at survey level resolution to sequence the TRB variable region. What TCRdb holds here is the immuneACCESS table cut down to in-frame rearrangements. Part of the clones is not present; checked against another copy, under half of the missing clones reflect an unresolved V gene, and the others are unexplained. This sample is represented by 30,000 or so clones; approximately 90% of them were singletons. The ten top clones hold approximately 4% of the sample. Sequencing was performed on unsorted PBMCs, taken 0.5 years after starting antiretroviral therapy. All receptors derive from a woman aged 18 to 35 with HIV.

This chain connects TRBV6-5 to TRBJ2-7, with 11 bases identical to TRBD2. This CDR3 region has 14 residues. J was trimmed by 3 bases and V by 2 bases; bases with no gene match: 0. Germline CDR1 is MNHEY and CDR2 is SVGAGI. The CDR3 protein is CASSYGTSGYEQYF. The DNA of the CDR3 is TGTGCCAGCAGTTACGGGACTAGCGGCTACGAGCAGTACTTC.

The rearrangement uses TRBV6-5 and TRBJ1-6, with D perhaps TRBD1 (6 bases). The germline gives CDR1 MNHEY, CDR2 SVGAGI. CDR3 length: 15 amino acids. V lost 2 bases, J lost 7 bases, and 12 bases lay in between. This CDR3 is CASSYLRGLNSPLHF. CDR3 coding DNA: TGTGCCAGCAGTTACCTCAGGGGTCTAAATTCACCCCTCCACTTT.

The V call is TRBV19, the J call TRBJ2-7; 8 nucleotides agree with TRBD1. CDR1 and CDR2 (germline): LNHDA, SQIVND (reference sequence). The V segment lost 3 bases and the J segment 2 bases; nucleotides outside the gene matches: 6. The CDR3 contains 15 residues. In DNA, the CDR3 is TGTGCCAGTAGTATGGTAGCAGGGGGCGCCTACGAGCAGTACTTC. Protein product: CASSMVAGGAYEQYF.

This chain uses TRBV25-1 with TRBJ2-4, with TRBD1 as a possible D gene (6 bases). With 4 bases removed from V and 3 bases from J, the gap between germline ends came to 10 bases. The CDR3 contains 14 residues. Germline CDR1 is MGHDK and CDR2 is SYGVNS. CDR3 protein: CASSVGAVKNIQYF. The CDR3 DNA follows: TGTGCCAGCAGTGTGGGGGCTGTCAAAAACATTCAGTACTTC.

The rearrangement links TRBV27 to TRBJ2-7; D is perhaps TRBD2 (5 bases). Germline V CDR1 and CDR2: MNHEY, SMNVEV (reference sequence). Trimming pared 4 bases from V and 3 bases from J, leaving 10 bases between. The CDR3 runs 13 residues. The CDR3 reads CASSSRGVYEQYF. DNA for the CDR3: TGTGCCAGCAGTTCCCGGGGAGTCTACGAGCAGTACTTC.

This rearrangement joins TRBV19 to TRBJ2-6, with 7 positions matching TRBD1. V trimming: 5 bases; J trimming: 0 bases; junction bases outside the gene matches: 10. The CDR3 is 18 residues long. The germline CDR1 and CDR2 sequences are LNHDA and SQIVND (reference sequence). The CDR3 DNA is TGTGCCAGTAGTTTCGTCACAGGGGCGCGCTCTGGGGCCAACGTCCTGACTTTC. Translated, it gives CASSFVTGARSGANVLTF.

In its sample, this clone was seen a few times. The V call is TRBV11-2, the J call TRBJ2-1, with 9 bases that match TRBD2. Per germline, CDR1 SGHAT and CDR2 FQNNGV. The CDR3 length is 16 residues. V lost 8 bases, J lost 4 bases, and 12 bases stayed unmatched. The CDR3 sequence is CASEDIAGARYNEQFF. The CDR3, as DNA: TGTGCCAGCGAGGACATAGCGGGAGCTCGGTACAATGAGCAGTTCTTC.

V is TRBV11-2 and J is TRBJ2-7; TRBD2 is a possible D gene (6 bases). The V and J ends lost 0 bases and 3 bases respectively, with 24 bases between them. The CDR3 sequence is 19 residues long. Germline CDR1 reads SGHAT; CDR2 reads FQNNGV. CDR3 nucleotide sequence: TGTGCCAGCAGCTTAGATCGGCTAGCGACTCCTCTAGCTAACTACGAGCAGTACTTC. Protein sequence: CASSLDRLATPLANYEQYF.

The rearrangement joins TRBV6-6 to TRBJ2-7, with 10 nucleotides matching TRBD1. Trimming removed 11 bases from V and 5 bases from J; junction bases left unmatched: 9. Per germline, CDR1 MNHNY and CDR2 SVGAGI (reference sequence). This CDR3 spans 13 amino acids. This CDR3 is CAGDRGLVHEQYF. The CDR3 nucleotides are TGTGCCGGCGACAGGGGGCTCGTTCACGAGCAGTACTTC.

This chain joins TRBV4-3 and TRBJ2-5; 8 bases line up with TRBD2. Looked up from germline, CDR1 is LGHNA and CDR2 is YSLEER. There are 17 residues in the CDR3. The ends lost 2 bases at V and 4 bases at J; junction bases unmatched: 12. The CDR3 spells CASSQSPGLAGPETQYF. CDR3 bases: TGCGCCAGCAGCCAAAGCCCGGGTCTAGCGGGCCCAGAGACCCAGTACTTC.

V is TRBV7-3 and J is TRBJ2-3; 7 bases match TRBD2. The CDR3 length is 14 residues. Germline V gene lookup returns CDR1 SGHTA and CDR2 FQGTGA. Germline trimming cut 2 bases from V and 6 bases from J; bases unmatched to any gene: 5. CDR3 nucleotides: TGTGCCAGCAGCTTAGCGGGAGCGGGGGATACGCAGTATTTT. It encodes CASSLAGAGDTQYF.